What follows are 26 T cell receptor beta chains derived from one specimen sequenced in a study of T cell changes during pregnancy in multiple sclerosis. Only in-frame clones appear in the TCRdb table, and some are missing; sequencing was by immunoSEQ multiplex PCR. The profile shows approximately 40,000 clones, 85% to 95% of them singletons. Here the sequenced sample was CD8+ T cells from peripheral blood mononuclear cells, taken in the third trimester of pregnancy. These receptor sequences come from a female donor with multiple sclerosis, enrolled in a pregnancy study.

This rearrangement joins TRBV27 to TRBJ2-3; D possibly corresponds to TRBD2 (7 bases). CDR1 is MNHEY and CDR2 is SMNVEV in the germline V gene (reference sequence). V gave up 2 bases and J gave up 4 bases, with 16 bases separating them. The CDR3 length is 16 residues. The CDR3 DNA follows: TGTGCCAGCAGTTTAAGAGGGGGGGGGCTCTCAGATACGCAGTATTTT. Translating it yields CASSLRGGGLSDTQYF.

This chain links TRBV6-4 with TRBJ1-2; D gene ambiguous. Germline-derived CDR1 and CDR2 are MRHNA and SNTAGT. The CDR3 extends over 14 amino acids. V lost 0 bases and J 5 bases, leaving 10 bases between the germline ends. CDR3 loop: CASSDSSRPYGYTF. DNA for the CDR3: TGTGCCAGCAGTGACTCGAGCAGGCCATATGGCTACACCTTC.

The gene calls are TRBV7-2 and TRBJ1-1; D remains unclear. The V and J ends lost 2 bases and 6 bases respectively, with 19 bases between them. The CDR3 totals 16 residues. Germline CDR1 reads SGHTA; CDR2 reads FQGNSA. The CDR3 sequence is CASSLRRRHRLAEAFF. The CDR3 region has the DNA TGTGCCAGCAGCTTAAGGCGGAGGCATCGACTCGCTGAAGCTTTCTTT.

The DNA for the CDR3 is TGTGCCAGCAGCCTTGGGACAGGGGACACTGAAGCTTTCTTT. Translating gives CASSLGTGDTEAFF. J is TRBJ1-1 and V is TRBV4-2; 10 bases line up with TRBD1. With V trimmed by 4 bases and J by 3 bases, 2 bases remained unmatched. The CDR3 extends over 14 amino acids. Germline CDR1 and CDR2: LGHNA and YNFKEQ.

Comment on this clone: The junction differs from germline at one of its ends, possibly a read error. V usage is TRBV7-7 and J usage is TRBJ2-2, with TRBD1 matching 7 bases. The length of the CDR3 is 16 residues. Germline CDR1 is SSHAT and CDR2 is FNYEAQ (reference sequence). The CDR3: CASSPTGVANTGELFF. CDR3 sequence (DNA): TGTGCTAGCAGCCCTACAGGGGTGGCGAACACCGGGGAGCTGTTTTTT.

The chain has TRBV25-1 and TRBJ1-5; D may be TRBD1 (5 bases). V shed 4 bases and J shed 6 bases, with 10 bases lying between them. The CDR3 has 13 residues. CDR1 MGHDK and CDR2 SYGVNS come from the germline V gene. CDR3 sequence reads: CASSVGGSQPQHF. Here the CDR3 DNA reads TGTGCCAGCAGTGTGGGGGGGTCTCAGCCCCAGCATTTT.

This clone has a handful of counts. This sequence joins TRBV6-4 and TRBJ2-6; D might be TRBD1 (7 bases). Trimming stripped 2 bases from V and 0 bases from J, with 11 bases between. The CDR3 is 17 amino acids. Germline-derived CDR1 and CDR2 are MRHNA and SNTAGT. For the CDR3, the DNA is TGTGCCAGCAGTGACCAGGGGGGCTTCTCTGGGGCCAACGTCCTGACTTTC. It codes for CASSDQGGFSGANVLTF.

The CDR3 spells CASSPRTGPGYTF. The DNA for the CDR3 is TGTGCCAGCAGTCCTCGGACAGGGCCTGGCTACACCTTC. V usage is TRBV13 and J usage is TRBJ1-2; the match to TRBD1 covers 8 bases. Trimming took 6 bases from V and 7 from J; bases not matched to a gene: 7. Germline CDR1 PRHDT, CDR2 FYEKMQ (reference sequence). CDR3 length: 13 residues.

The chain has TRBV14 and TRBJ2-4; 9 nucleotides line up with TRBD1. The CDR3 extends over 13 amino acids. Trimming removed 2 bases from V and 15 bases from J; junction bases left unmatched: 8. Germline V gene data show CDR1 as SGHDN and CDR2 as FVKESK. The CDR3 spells CASSQWPGQGLYF. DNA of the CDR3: TGTGCCAGCAGCCAATGGCCGGGACAGGGACTGTACTTC.

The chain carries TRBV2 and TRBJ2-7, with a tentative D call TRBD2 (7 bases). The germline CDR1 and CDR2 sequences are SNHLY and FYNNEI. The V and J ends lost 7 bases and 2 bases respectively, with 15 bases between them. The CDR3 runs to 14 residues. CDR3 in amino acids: CASIGGAITYEQYF. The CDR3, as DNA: TGTGCCAGCATAGGGGGGGCCATCACCTACGAGCAGTACTTC.

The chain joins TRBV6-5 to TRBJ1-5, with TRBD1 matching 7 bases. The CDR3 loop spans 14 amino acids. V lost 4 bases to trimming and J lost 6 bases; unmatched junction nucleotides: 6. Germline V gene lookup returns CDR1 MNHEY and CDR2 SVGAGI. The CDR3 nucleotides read TGTGCCAGCAGTTCCTCGACAGGGCTTCAGCCCCAGCATTTT. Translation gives CASSSSTGLQPQHF.

The CDR3 loop reads CASSPWEGGVDGYTF. CDR3 sequence (DNA): TGTGCCAGCAGCCCCTGGGAAGGGGGCGTCGATGGCTACACCTTC. This chain uses TRBV7-9 with TRBJ1-2, with 7 bases lining up with TRBD1. After removal of 5 bases from V and 6 bases from J, the junction contained 12 bases not matched to a gene. CDR1 is SEHNR, CDR2 FQNEAQ, per germline (reference sequence). This CDR3 region has 15 residues.

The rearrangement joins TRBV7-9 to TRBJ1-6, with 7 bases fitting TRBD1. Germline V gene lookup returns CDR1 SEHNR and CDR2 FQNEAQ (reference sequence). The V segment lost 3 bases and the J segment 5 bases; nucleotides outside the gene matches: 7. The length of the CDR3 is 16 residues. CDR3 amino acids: CASSFLGDRNNSPLHF. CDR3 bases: TGTGCCAGCAGCTTTTTAGGGGACAGAAATAATTCACCCCTCCACTTT.

The CDR3 sequence is CASSQETSGGLWREETQYF. In DNA form, the CDR3 reads TGTGCCAGCAGCCAAGAAACTAGCGGGGGGCTTTGGAGAGAAGAGACCCAGTACTTC. V and J are TRBV4-2 and TRBJ2-5; 12 bases map to TRBD2. The CDR3 is 19 residues long. Trimming cost V 0 bases and J 3 bases; bases outside gene matches: 11. CDR1 is LGHNA, CDR2 YNFKEQ, per germline.

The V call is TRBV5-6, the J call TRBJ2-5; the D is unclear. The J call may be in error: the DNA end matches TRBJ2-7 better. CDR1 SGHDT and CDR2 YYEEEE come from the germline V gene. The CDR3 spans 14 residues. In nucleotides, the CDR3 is TGTGCCAGCAGCTTAGGTGACAACCCCTACGAGCAGTACTTC. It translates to CASSLGDNPYEQYF.

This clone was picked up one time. The CDR3 DNA is TGCGCCAGCAGCCCCTTAGCGGCGGGAACAGATACGCAGTATTTT. Residues: CASSPLAAGTDTQYF. The rearrangement links TRBV4-1 to TRBJ2-3, with D tentatively TRBD2 (6 bases). CDR1 and CDR2 from the germline V gene are MGHRA and YSYEKL. Deletions cut 4 bases from V and 3 bases from J, with 14 bases between. CDR3 length: 15 amino acids.

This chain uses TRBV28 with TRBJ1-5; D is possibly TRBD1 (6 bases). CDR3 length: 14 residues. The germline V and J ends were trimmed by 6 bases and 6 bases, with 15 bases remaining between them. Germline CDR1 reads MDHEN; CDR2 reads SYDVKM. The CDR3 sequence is CASSPGQWGQPQHF. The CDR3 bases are TGTGCCAGCAGCCCCGGACAGTGGGGTCAGCCCCAGCATTTT. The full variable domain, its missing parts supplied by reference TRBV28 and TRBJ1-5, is DVKVTQSSRYLVKRTGEKVFLECVQDMDHENMFWYRQDPGLGLRLIYFSYDVKMKEKGDIPEGYSVSREKKERFSLILESASTNQTSMYLCASSPGQWGQPQHFGDGTRLSIL.

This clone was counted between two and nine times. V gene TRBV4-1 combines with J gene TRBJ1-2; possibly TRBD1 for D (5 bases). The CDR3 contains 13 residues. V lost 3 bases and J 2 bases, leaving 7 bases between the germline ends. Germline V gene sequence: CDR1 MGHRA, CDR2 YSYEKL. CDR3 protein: CASSQGGNYGYTF. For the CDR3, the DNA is TGCGCCAGCAGCCAGGGGGGGAACTATGGCTACACCTTC.

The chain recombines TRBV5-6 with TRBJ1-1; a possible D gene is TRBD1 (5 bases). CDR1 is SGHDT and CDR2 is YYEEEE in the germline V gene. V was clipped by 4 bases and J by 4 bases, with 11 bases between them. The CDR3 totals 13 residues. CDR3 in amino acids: CASSQTGGTEAFF. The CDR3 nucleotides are TGTGCCAGCAGCCAGACCGGGGGCACTGAAGCTTTCTTT.

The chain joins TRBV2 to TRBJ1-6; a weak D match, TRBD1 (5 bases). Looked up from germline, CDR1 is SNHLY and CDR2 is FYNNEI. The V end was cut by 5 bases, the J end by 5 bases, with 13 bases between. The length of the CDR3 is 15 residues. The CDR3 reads CASSQLEQDNSPLHF. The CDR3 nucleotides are TGTGCCAGCAGTCAACTGGAACAGGATAATTCACCCCTCCACTTT.

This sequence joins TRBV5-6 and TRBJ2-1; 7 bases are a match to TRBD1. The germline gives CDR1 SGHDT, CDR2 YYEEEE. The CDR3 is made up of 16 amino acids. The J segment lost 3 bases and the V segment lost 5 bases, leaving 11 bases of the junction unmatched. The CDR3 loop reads CASRPQPTGVYNEQFF. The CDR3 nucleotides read TGTGCCAGCAGACCCCAGCCCACAGGGGTCTACAATGAGCAGTTCTTC.

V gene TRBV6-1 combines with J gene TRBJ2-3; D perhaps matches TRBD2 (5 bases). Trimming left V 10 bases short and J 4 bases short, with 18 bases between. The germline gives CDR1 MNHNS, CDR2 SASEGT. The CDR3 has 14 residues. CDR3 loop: CATPPDFKADTQYF. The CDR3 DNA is TGTGCCACCCCCCCGGACTTCAAGGCAGATACGCAGTATTTT.

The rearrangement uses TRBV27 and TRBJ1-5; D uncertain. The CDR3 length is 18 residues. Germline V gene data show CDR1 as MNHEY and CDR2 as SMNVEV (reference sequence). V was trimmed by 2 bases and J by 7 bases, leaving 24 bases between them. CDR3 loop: CASSLTADMSLRVQPQHF. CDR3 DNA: TGTGCCAGCAGTTTAACGGCGGATATGTCCCTTCGGGTACAGCCCCAGCATTTT.

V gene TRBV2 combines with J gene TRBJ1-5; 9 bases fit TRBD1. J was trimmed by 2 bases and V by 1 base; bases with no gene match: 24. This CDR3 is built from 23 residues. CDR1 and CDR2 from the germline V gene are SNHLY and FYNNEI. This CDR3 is CASSEVRDRVWKDILSGNQPQHF. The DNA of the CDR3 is TGTGCCAGCAGTGAAGTCAGGGACAGGGTTTGGAAGGATATTTTAAGCGGCAATCAGCCCCAGCATTTT. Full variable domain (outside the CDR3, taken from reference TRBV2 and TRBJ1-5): EPEVTQTPSHQVTQMGQEVILRCVPISNHLYFYWYRQILGQKVEFLVSFYNNEISEKSEIFDDQFSVERPDGSNFTLKIRSTKLEDSAMYFCASSEVRDRVWKDILSGNQPQHFGDGTRLSIL.

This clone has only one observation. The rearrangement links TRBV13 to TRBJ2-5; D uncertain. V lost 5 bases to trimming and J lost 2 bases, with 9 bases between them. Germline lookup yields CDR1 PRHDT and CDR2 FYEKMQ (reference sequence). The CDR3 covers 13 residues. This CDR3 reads CASSQDTQETQYF. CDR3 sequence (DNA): TGTGCCAGCAGCCAAGACACACAAGAGACCCAGTACTTC.

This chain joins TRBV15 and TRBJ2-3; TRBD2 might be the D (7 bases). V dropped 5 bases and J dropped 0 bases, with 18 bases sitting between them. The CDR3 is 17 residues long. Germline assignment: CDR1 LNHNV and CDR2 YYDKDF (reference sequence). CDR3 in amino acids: CATSRGGGKSSTDTQYF. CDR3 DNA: TGTGCCACCAGCCGAGGGGGGGGCAAATCTAGCACAGATACGCAGTATTTT.